Below are 9 T cell receptor beta chains sequenced from a single sample in a study of blood T cells in healthy people across ages. Together with a sample-barcoded 5' primer, a J-beta primer mix was included in a second PCR lasting about 6 to 11 cycles. TCRdb ran MiXCR on the 5' RACE reads and lists one entry per CDR3 protein. Found here are some 860,000 distinct CDR3 sequences, just over 55% of them singletons; the top ten hold roughly 25%. Sequencing was done on a sample of blood. The receptors originated from a man aged 40-49 years in good health.

The genes are TRBV11-3 and TRBJ2-2; weak D call: TRBD1 (6 bases). CDR1 SGHNT and CDR2 YENEEA come from the germline V gene. V was pared by 1 base and J by 4 bases, with 7 bases between. CDR3 size: 14 residues. The CDR3 DNA reads TGTGCCAGCAGCTTAGGGACAGCCACCGGGGAGCTGTTTTTT. It yields the protein CASSLGTATGELFF.

J is TRBJ2-7 and V is TRBV6-6, with 11 bases matching TRBD1. V was pared by 0 bases and J by 5 bases, with 9 bases of the junction left unmatched. The CDR3 consists of 17 residues. The germline gives CDR1 MNHNY, CDR2 SVGAGI (reference sequence). CDR3 nucleotides: TGTGCCAGCAGTTACTCGAGTCGGACAGGGGGCAACAACGAGCAGTACTTC. This encodes CASSYSSRTGGNNEQYF.

V gene TRBV28 combines with J gene TRBJ1-1; a possible D gene is TRBD1 (5 bases). The germline CDR1 and CDR2 sequences are MDHEN and SYDVKM. The CDR3 is 16 amino acids. Trimming stripped 3 bases from V and 2 bases from J, with 16 bases between. This CDR3 reads CASSFMRGRQNTEAFF. The CDR3 bases are TGTGCCAGCAGTTTCATGAGGGGACGGCAAAACACTGAAGCTTTCTTT.

Concerning this clonotype itself: Mismatch with germline at one junction end may stem from a read error. The gene calls are TRBV5-6 and TRBJ1-1; unclear D gene. This CDR3 has 13 residues. Per the germline V gene, CDR1 is SGHDT and CDR2 is YYEEEE. The CDR3 bases are TGTGCGAGCAGCTGGGAGAGACGAGCTGAAGCTTTCTTT. Amino acids: CASSWERRAEAFF.

The chain recombines TRBV25-1 with TRBJ1-1, with D hard to call. The CDR3 totals 11 residues. Trimming took 1 base from V and 11 from J, leaving 8 bases between them. Germline CDR1 MGHDK, CDR2 SYGVNS. The chain's CDR3 is CASSELGSAFF. The DNA for the CDR3 is TGTGCCAGCAGTGAATTGGGGAGCGCTTTCTTT.

The chain uses TRBV7-3 and TRBJ2-3, with TRBD2 identical over 7 bases. The junction had 18 bases not matched to a gene; V was cut back by 6 bases and J by 0 bases. The CDR3 is 19 amino acids. Germline V lookup: CDR1 SGHTA, CDR2 FQGTGA. The CDR3, as DNA: TGTGCCAGCAGTACCCCGGCGGAGCGGGGTCCCTTTAGCACAGATACGCAGTATTTT. It encodes CASSTPAERGPFSTDTQYF.

This chain uses TRBV7-9 with TRBJ2-1; perhaps TRBD1 as D (6 bases). V was shortened by 5 bases and J by 5 bases, with 16 bases between the two germline ends. The CDR3 spans 15 residues. CDR1 and CDR2 from the germline V gene are SEHNR and FQNEAQ (reference sequence). The DNA for the CDR3 is TGTGCCAGCAGCAGGACCGGGACATCCAACAATGAGCAGTTCTTC. It is translated as CASSRTGTSNNEQFF.

J is TRBJ1-2 and V is TRBV14; D not resolved. Trimming cost V 3 bases and J 5 bases, with 10 bases left between them. The CDR3 consists of 13 residues. CDR1 and CDR2 (germline): SGHDN, FVKESK. Here the CDR3 DNA reads TGTGCCAGCAGCCAGATCAACCATTATGGCTACACCTTC. Translated, it gives CASSQINHYGYTF.

The CDR3 nucleotides are TGTGCCAGCACCTCCGGGACTAGTTTGGAGACCCAGTACTTC. Amino acids: CASTSGTSLETQYF. The V gene is TRBV12-3 or TRBV12-4, the J gene TRBJ2-5; 8 bases match TRBD2. Losses at the gene ends were 7 bases for V and 5 bases for J; bases not matched to a gene: 9. The CDR3 length is 14 residues.